The present entry profiles one T cell receptor (beta chain) with its context. The antigen remains unidentified. Trimming pared 6 bases from V and 0 bases from J, leaving 6 bases between. This CDR3 comprises 13 residues. Germline V lookup: CDR1 MNHNS, CDR2 SASEGT. These data originate in a study of beta chain features in type 1 diabetes. Study details: Comparable age, gender and cell yields were observed in patients relative to healthy donors.

Notes on the study in general: All four CD4+ subsets from Type 1 diabetes patients carried moderately but significantly shorter TCRB CDR3s.

Sequencing targeted expressed TCRB transcripts, as all isolated RNA had been reverse transcribed. Method: immunoSEQ multiplex PCR; TCRdb's copy keeps in-frame clones and lacks some. The sample holds around 340,000 clones, around 9% seen once. The material sequenced was central memory CD4+ T cells from blood. This clonotype was obtained from a man aged 25 to 45 with type 1 diabetes. The chain carries TRBV6-1 and TRBJ1-5, with D hard to call. CDR3 DNA sequence: TGTGCCAGCAGAACAGATAGCAATCAGCCCCAGCATTTT. Translated: CASRTDSNQPQHF.